This T cell receptor (beta chain) appears in the sequencing data of a study of cytomegalovirus exposure and HLA in healthy donors. CDR3 length equals 15 residues. Trimming took 3 bases from V and 7 from J; bases not matched to a gene: 8. Germline V CDR1 and CDR2: GTSNPN, SVGIG (reference sequence). PCR involved 60 Vbeta and 13 Jbeta primers. Produced via immunoSEQ multiplex PCR; TCRdb's table is partial and in-frame only. The repertoire consists of more than 110,000 clones, with roughly two thirds occurring once and the leading ten covering around an eighth. The clonotype originates from a human donor in good health. Sequences were obtained from PBMCs. This chain links TRBV30 with TRBJ2-2, with 10 bases identical to TRBD1. The CDR3 nucleotides are TGTGCCTGGAGCATCCGGACAGGGGGTTTCGGGGAGCTGTTTTTT. This sequence encodes CAWSIRTGGFGELFF.